This T cell receptor beta chain comes out of a study of blood T cell repertoires in COVID-19. Turning to the study itself: Specimens from acute and convalescent COVID-19 originated in the United States, Italy and Spain.

This clone was seen a few times. Assay used: immunoSEQ multiplex PCR; TCRdb lists only in-frame clones, some missing. Of about 360,000 clones listed, roughly 86% are singletons. Trimming cost V 3 bases and J 5 bases, with 14 bases left between them. Germline V gene data show CDR1 as SGHRS and CDR2 as YFSETQ. The CDR3 totals 14 residues. The chain joins TRBV5-1 to TRBJ2-5; D is perhaps TRBD1 (6 bases). The sequenced material came from peripheral blood. This sequence was found in a human donor in a cohort sampled during active COVID-19. CDR3 nucleotide sequence: TGCGCCAGCAGCTCCAGCAGTCAGGGGGAGACCCAGTACTTC. Its translation: CASSSSSQGETQYF.